Sequencing of this T cell receptor beta chain was carried out in a study of blood T cell repertoires in COVID-19. This CDR3 has 14 residues. Per the germline V gene, CDR1 is SGHAT and CDR2 is FQNNGV. The V gene end was trimmed by 3 bases and the J gene end by 6 bases; junction bases not matched to a gene: 6. In the original analysis: For nucleated cells, counts were estimated from reference gene primer amplification. Data came from immunoSEQ multiplex PCR; TCRdb stores just in-frame clones and leaves some out. D and trimming were read from the DNA, whereas the V and J calls and clone size are those reported in that table. The sample shows a few hundred thousand clones, over 65% of them seen only once.

Sequencing was done on a sample of peripheral blood. The origin of this receptor is a human donor with acute or convalescent COVID-19. The donor label of this sample is uncertain. The chain recombines TRBV11-2 with TRBJ1-1; 8 nucleotides line up with TRBD1. CDR3 protein: CASSFVRGRSEAFF. CDR3 in DNA: TGTGCCAGCAGCTTCGTCAGGGGGCGGTCTGAAGCTTTCTTT.